This T cell receptor beta chain is from a study of T cells in Graves' hyperthyroidism and ophthalmopathy. RNA transcripts provided the source from which TCR beta CDR3 regions were amplified. HTBI primers were the set used in a first-round RT-PCR of the TCR CDR3. TCRdb re-analysed the multiplex PCR reads in MiXCR, keeping a single row per CDR3 protein. The sample comprises 550,000 to 850,000 distinct CDR3 sequences, around 19% of which are singletons, and roughly a sixth rests with the top ten. The V gene lost 4 bases and the J gene lost 7 bases, with 14 bases spanning the gap. CDR3 length: 14 residues. Germline V CDR1 and CDR2: SGHKS, YYEKEE (reference sequence). This clonotype has more than one count but fewer than ten.

This chain joins TRBV5-5 and TRBJ1-4; TRBD1 is a possible D gene (5 bases). The clonotype comes from a woman between 50 and 59 years old with Graves' hyperthyroidism that later progressed to Graves' ophthalmopathy. The sample comprised blood. The DNA of the CDR3 is TGTGCCAGCAGCCGGACGGGGGTCGTTGAAAAACTGTTTTTT. This gives the protein CASSRTGVVEKLFF.